This T cell receptor (beta chain) was retrieved from a study of Ad26.COV2.S vaccination and SARS-CoV-2 variants. Across the study: Of the COV1001 trial arms, the Ad26.COV2.S arm included the donor.

This CDR3 is 13 amino acids long. Sequencing used immunoSEQ multiplex PCR; TCRdb keeps in-frame clones, though not all of them. The top ten hold approximately 1.6% of the sample, which has under 500,000 clones, roughly 90% seen once. Specified treatment: about 20 received Ad26.COV2.S at low or high dose, single or two shots; roughly five received placebo; per-sample allocation not given. Material that was analyzed had been drawn on day 63 after the first vaccine or placebo injection. Based in Boston, the donor was an adult of 18-55 years. This clone showed up just a few times. This receptor was taken from a person aged 18 to 59 who received the Ad26.COV2.S COVID-19 vaccine or a placebo. The chain is built from TRBV21-1 and TRBJ2-7; no DNA check was done on the table's D call, TRBD1. TRBV21-1 is assigned pseudogene status. The specimen was peripheral blood, collected in a trial of Ad26.COV2.S vaccine versus placebo. The CDR3, as DNA: TGTGCCAGCAGCACGGGGACAGACTACGAGCAGTACTTC. Translated, it gives CASSTGTDYEQYF.